The rows below give T cell receptor beta chains drawn from one sample of a study of T cell responses to AZD1222 COVID-19 vaccine. Clones were sequenced by immunoSEQ multiplex PCR, and TCRdb holds only the in-frame ones, with some missing. This table has 120,000 to 150,000 clones, roughly 88% appearing once. Sequenced material: peripheral blood, taken 28 days after the second dose of the MenACWY control vaccine. The receptors shown here come from an adult who received the MenACWY meningococcal vaccine as a control. Each CDR3 is given with its conserved first and last residue. Fields, in order: V gene, J gene, D gene, clone size, CDR3 protein, CDR3 DNA. D genes are given only for firm matches. Clone size appears in some rows only: once, few, many, or a class for an expanded clone.

V: TRBV25-1
J: TRBJ1-2
D: .
size: .
CDR3: CASSPLGGNYGYTF
DNA: TGTGCCAGCAGTCCGCTCGGGGGTAACTATGGCTACACCTTC

V: TRBV11-3
J: TRBJ2-5
D: TRBD2
size: .
CDR3: CASSPQLADQETQYF
DNA: TGTGCCAGCAGCCCTCAGCTAGCGGACCAAGAGACCCAGTACTTC

V: TRBV18
J: TRBJ1-1
D: .
size: .
CDR3: CASSPPSAQYTEAFF
DNA: TGTGCCAGCTCACCACCGAGTGCACAGTACACTGAAGCTTTCTTT

V: TRBV28
J: TRBJ1-6
D: TRBD1
size: .
CDR3: CATRDRGYNSPLHF
DNA: TGTGCCACCCGGGACAGGGGGTATAATTCACCCCTCCACTTT

V: TRBV9
J: TRBJ1-1
D: .
size: .
CDR3: CASSHRGGDNTEAFF
DNA: TGTGCCAGCAGCCATCGAGGGGGGGATAACACTGAAGCTTTCTTT

V: TRBV18
J: TRBJ2-2
D: .
size: .
CDR3: CASSPGQNTGELFF
DNA: TGTGCCAGCTCACCAGGCCAGAACACCGGGGAGCTGTTTTTT

V: TRBV28
J: TRBJ1-1
D: .
size: .
CDR3: CASSYLTGPGNTEAFF
DNA: TGTGCCAGCAGTTACCTGACGGGACCAGGGAACACTGAAGCTTTCTTT

V: TRBV9
J: TRBJ2-1
D: TRBD1
size: few
CDR3: CASSVGGQLYNEQFF
DNA: TGTGCCAGCAGCGTAGGGGGACAGCTCTACAATGAGCAGTTCTTC

V: TRBV9
J: TRBJ1-1
D: .
size: .
CDR3: CASTDLTGDTEAFF
DNA: TGTGCCAGCACCGACCTTACTGGGGACACTGAAGCTTTCTTT

V: TRBV7-3
J: TRBJ1-1
D: TRBD1
size: .
CDR3: CASSIGQGATEAFF
DNA: TGTGCCAGCAGCATCGGACAGGGGGCAACTGAAGCTTTCTTT

V: TRBV4-2
J: TRBJ1-2
D: .
size: few
CDR3: CASSQESQTNYGYTF
DNA: TGTGCCAGCAGCCAAGAGTCACAGACTAACTATGGCTACACCTTC

V: TRBV28
J: TRBJ2-6
D: TRBD1
size: .
CDR3: CASSGGQGSFSGANVLTF
DNA: TGTGCCAGCAGCGGGGGACAGGGGTCCTTCTCTGGGGCCAACGTCCTGACTTTC

V: TRBV7-9
J: TRBJ1-2
D: .
size: .
CDR3: CASSLESSYGYTF
DNA: TGTGCCAGCAGCTTAGAGAGTTCCTATGGCTACACCTTC

V: TRBV6-2/TRBV6-3
J: TRBJ1-5
D: .
size: .
CDR3: CASSYLPGSNQPQHF
DNA: TGTGCCAGCAGTTACCTCCCAGGGTCGAATCAGCCCCAGCATTTT

V: TRBV6-2/TRBV6-3
J: TRBJ2-6
D: .
size: .
CDR3: CASSYSSYRAGANVLTF
DNA: TGTGCCAGCAGTTACTCGAGTTACAGGGCTGGGGCCAACGTCCTGACTTTC

V: TRBV28
J: TRBJ1-3
D: .
size: .
CDR3: CASSPEGLMYRSGNTIYF
DNA: TGTGCCAGCAGTCCCGAGGGTCTTATGTACCGCTCTGGAAACACCATATATTTT

V: TRBV5-1
J: TRBJ1-6
D: .
size: .
CDR3: CASSTGQINSPLHF
DNA: TGCGCCAGCAGCACGGGACAAATCAATTCACCCCTCCACTTT

V: TRBV24-1
J: TRBJ2-3
D: .
size: once
CDR3: CATSGDSKKPYF
DNA: TGTGCCACCAGTGGTGACAGCAAAAAACCGTATTTT

V: TRBV5-1
J: TRBJ2-1
D: TRBD1
size: .
CDR3: CASQAQGANEQFF
DNA: TGCGCCAGTCAGGCCCAGGGGGCAAATGAGCAGTTCTTC

V: TRBV5-1
J: TRBJ1-2
D: .
size: .
CDR3: CASSPNGGKEYGYTF
DNA: TGCGCCAGCAGCCCTAACGGGGGAAAGGAGTATGGCTACACCTTC

V: TRBV5-5
J: TRBJ1-4
D: .
size: .
CDR3: CASSLFQASKGKLFF
DNA: TGTGCCAGCAGCTTGTTCCAGGCCTCGAAAGGAAAACTGTTTTTT

V: TRBV3-1/TRBV3-2
J: TRBJ2-1
D: .
size: .
CDR3: CATRVAGAGNEQFF
DNA: TGTGCCACCCGGGTGGCGGGGGCCGGGAATGAGCAGTTCTTC

V: TRBV19
J: TRBJ1-5
D: .
size: .
CDR3: CASSGGHYSNQPQHF
DNA: TGTGCCAGTAGCGGGGGACACTATAGCAATCAGCCCCAGCATTTT

V: TRBV7-2
J: TRBJ2-3
D: .
size: .
CDR3: CASSSFQGLVDTQYF
DNA: TGTGCCAGCAGCTCGTTCCAGGGGTTAGTAGATACGCAGTATTTT

V: TRBV19
J: TRBJ2-5
D: TRBD2
size: .
CDR3: CASSTVAGPGETQYF
DNA: TGTGCCAGTAGTACAGTAGCGGGACCTGGCGAGACCCAGTACTTC

V: TRBV5-8
J: TRBJ1-6
D: .
size: .
CDR3: CAGRLVVNSPLHF
DNA: TGTGCCGGCCGGCTGGTGGTCAATTCACCCCTCCACTTT

V: TRBV4-3
J: TRBJ1-2
D: .
size: .
CDR3: CASSSRGNYGYTF
DNA: TGCGCCAGCAGCTCCAGGGGTAACTATGGCTACACCTTC

V: TRBV6-2/TRBV6-3
J: TRBJ1-2
D: .
size: .
CDR3: CASSFRDDNGYTF
DNA: TGTGCCAGCAGTTTCCGGGACGATAATGGCTACACCTTC

V: TRBV4-3
J: TRBJ1-3
D: .
size: few
CDR3: CASSQTRSSGNTIYF
DNA: TGCGCCAGCAGCCAAACCCGGAGCTCTGGAAACACCATATATTTT

V: TRBV2
J: TRBJ1-4
D: .
size: .
CDR3: CASSSSLYRATNEKLFF
DNA: TGTGCCAGCAGTTCCTCACTCTACAGGGCAACTAATGAAAAACTGTTTTTT

V: TRBV6-4
J: TRBJ2-2
D: TRBD2
size: few
CDR3: CASSDGSGGGGTGELFF
DNA: TGTGCCAGCAGTGACGGTTCGGGAGGAGGAGGCACCGGGGAGCTGTTTTTT

V: TRBV5-1
J: TRBJ2-7
D: TRBD1
size: .
CDR3: CASSFPGQRSYEQYF
DNA: TGCGCCAGCAGCTTTCCGGGACAGAGATCCTACGAGCAGTACTTC